These 31 T cell receptor beta chains were all obtained from the same sample, sequenced in a study of CD8 T cells in ankylosing spondylitis. Via MiXCR, TCRdb re-called the 5' RACE reads, giving one row per CDR3 protein. The sample consists of roughly 69,000 distinct CDR3 sequences, less than 6% of them appearing once. The sequencing sample was made of blood, either unsorted or a sorted T cell fraction (not recorded which). These receptors all stem from a male donor with ankylosing spondylitis or in good health (not recorded which).

This clonotype appeared a few times. V and J are TRBV12-3 or TRBV12-4 and TRBJ1-1; no clear D gene. V gave up 4 bases and J gave up 6 bases, with 12 bases separating them. The CDR3 spans 13 residues. The CDR3 spells CASSYKVRAEAFF. CDR3 DNA: TGTGCCAGCAGTTATAAGGTCCGAGCTGAAGCTTTCTTT.

At least ten counts were recorded for this clonotype. The gene calls are TRBV28 and TRBJ2-3; 7 nucleotides agree with TRBD2. CDR1 MDHEN and CDR2 SYDVKM come from the germline V gene. This CDR3 is 16 amino acids long. The V gene end was trimmed by 3 bases and the J gene end by 2 bases; junction bases not matched to a gene: 8. CDR3 sequence: CASSLLGGSYTDTQYF. The CDR3 DNA follows: TGTGCCAGCAGTTTGTTGGGGGGGAGCTACACAGATACGCAGTATTTT. Looking up the rest from reference TRBV28 and TRBJ2-3 gives the full variable domain: DVKVTQSSRYLVKRTGEKVFLECVQDMDHENMFWYRQDPGLGLRLIYFSYDVKMKEKGDIPEGYSVSREKKERFSLILESASTNQTSMYLCASSLLGGSYTDTQYFGPGTRLTVL.

This clonotype was seen at least ten times. The chain couples TRBV9 to TRBJ2-7; 8 bases are a match to TRBD1. CDR3 length: 15 residues. Unmatched junction bases numbered 5, after V lost 3 bases and J lost 0 bases. Germline V gives CDR1 SGDLS, CDR2 YYNGEE. CDR3 protein: CASSARTGSSYEQYF. The CDR3 DNA reads as TGTGCCAGCAGCGCTCGGACAGGGAGCTCCTACGAGCAGTACTTC. The full variable domain, in which reference TRBV9 and TRBJ2-7 provide the parts outside the CDR3, is DSGVTQTPKHLITATGQRVTLRCSPRSGDLSVYWYQQSLDQGLQFLIQYYNGEERAKGNILERFSAQQFPDLHSELNLSSLELGDSALYFCASSARTGSSYEQYFGPGTRLTVT.

The gene calls are TRBV4-2 and TRBJ2-2; maybe TRBD2 (5 bases). The CDR3 extends over 15 amino acids. Germline V gives CDR1 LGHNA, CDR2 YNFKEQ. The germline V and J ends were trimmed by 4 bases and 1 base, with 10 bases remaining between them. Here the CDR3 DNA reads TGTGCCAGCAGCCCCGGGGTCGGGAACACCGGGGAGCTGTTTTTT. Protein sequence: CASSPGVGNTGELFF.

There are a few counts of this clonotype. V gene TRBV7-9 combines with J gene TRBJ2-3; D perhaps matches TRBD2 (7 bases). CDR1 SEHNR and CDR2 FQNEAQ come from the germline V gene (reference sequence). Trimming stripped 2 bases from V and 1 base from J, with 16 bases between. The CDR3 runs 17 residues. The CDR3 protein is CASSLWGGRRGTDTQYF. CDR3 nucleotides: TGTGCCAGCAGCTTATGGGGGGGCCGCCGCGGCACAGATACGCAGTATTTT.

The table lists this clonotype with a few counts. CDR3: CASSSNTGSSGYNEQFF. The CDR3 region has the DNA TGCGCCAGCAGCTCCAACACCGGGTCCTCAGGATACAATGAGCAGTTCTTC. The chain has TRBV5-1 and TRBJ2-1; D ambiguous. V was shortened by 3 bases and J by 4 bases, with 20 bases between the two germline ends. This CDR3 spans 17 amino acids. CDR1 is SGHRS, CDR2 YFSETQ, per germline.

This clonotype was seen only a few times. V is TRBV18 and J is TRBJ2-6; no firm D call. CDR1 is KGHSH and CDR2 is LQKENI in the germline V gene. Trimming left V 0 bases short and J 0 bases short, with 9 bases between. This CDR3 contains 17 residues. Here the CDR3 DNA reads TGTGCCAGCTCACCACCAGGGTTGGTCTCTGGGGCCAACGTCCTGACTTTC. Translated: CASSPPGLVSGANVLTF. Full variable domain (missing parts from reference TRBV18 and TRBJ2-6): NAGVMQNPRHLVRRRGQEARLRCSPMKGHSHVYWYRQLPEEGLKFMVYLQKENIIDESGMPKERFSAEFPKEGPSILRIQQVVRGDSAAYFCASSPPGLVSGANVLTFGAGSRLTVL.

This clonotype was picked up many times. This chain uses TRBV6-2 or TRBV6-3 with TRBJ2-5, with 13 bases matching TRBD2. The CDR3 spans 16 residues. The germline V gene encodes CDR1 MNHEY and CDR2 SVGEGT. The junction had 8 bases not matched to a gene; V was cut back by 5 bases and J by 5 bases. This CDR3 reads CASSPLAGGGEETQYF. In DNA form, the CDR3 reads TGTGCCAGCAGTCCACTAGCGGGGGGGGGCGAGGAGACCCAGTACTTC.

Many counts were recorded for this clonotype. The V gene is TRBV29-1, the J gene TRBJ2-1, with a possible D match to TRBD2 (5 bases). Germline V gene sequence: CDR1 SQVTM, CDR2 ANQGSEA. The V end lost 7 bases, the J end lost 4 bases, and 17 bases lay between the germline ends. The CDR3 has 14 amino acids. CDR3: CSALEARTYNEQFF. CDR3 in DNA: TGCAGCGCCCTGGAGGCCCGTACATACAATGAGCAGTTCTTC.

This clonotype has at least ten counts. The genes are TRBV11-2 and TRBJ1-3, with 8 bases that match TRBD1. Germline CDR1 SGHAT, CDR2 FQNNGV. With V trimmed by 5 bases and J by 4 bases, 7 bases remained unmatched. There are 15 residues in the CDR3. In DNA, the CDR3 is TGTGCCAGCAGCCCCAGGGGGCTGGCCGGAAACACCATATATTTT. It specifies CASSPRGLAGNTIYF.

Ten or more counts support this clonotype. This chain links TRBV5-1 with TRBJ2-1, with TRBD1 matching over 10 bases. CDR1 is SGHRS and CDR2 is YFSETQ in the germline V gene. Unmatched junction bases numbered 4, after V lost 4 bases and J lost 0 bases. CDR3 length equals 16 residues. CDR3 region: CASSTRTGGSYNEQFF. In DNA, the CDR3 is TGCGCCAGCAGCACGCGGACAGGGGGCTCCTACAATGAGCAGTTCTTC.

This clonotype was seen repeatedly, ten times or more. This chain connects TRBV28 to TRBJ1-1; no clear D. The germline V gene has CDR1 MDHEN and CDR2 SYDVKM. V was pared by 8 bases and J by 5 bases, with 12 bases between. The CDR3 is 12 residues long. CDR3 in amino acids: CASPKRVTEAFF. In nucleotides, the CDR3 is TGTGCCAGCCCAAAGAGGGTTACTGAAGCTTTCTTT.

V is TRBV6-5 and J is TRBJ2-1; D may be TRBD1 (5 bases). The CDR3 consists of 13 residues. Germline V gene sequence: CDR1 MNHEY, CDR2 SVGAGI. Trimming took off 2 bases at V and 7 bases at J, with 9 bases between the two ends. The CDR3 DNA reads as TGTGCCAGCAGTTACAGGGGTACGAATGAGCAGTTCTTC. Residues: CASSYRGTNEQFF.

In its sample, this clonotype was seen many times. This rearrangement joins TRBV24-1 to TRBJ1-5; D might be TRBD1 (6 bases). The CDR3 totals 13 residues. CDR1 KGHDR and CDR2 SFDVKD come from the germline V gene. V was shortened by 9 bases and J by 2 bases, with 10 bases between the two germline ends. The CDR3 loop is CATGGGGNQPQHF. DNA for the CDR3: TGTGCCACCGGGGGGGGCGGCAATCAGCCCCAGCATTTT.

J is TRBJ2-7 and V is TRBV7-9; D is ambiguous. The length of the CDR3 is 11 residues. The V gene's germline CDR1 is SEHNR and CDR2 FQNEAQ (reference sequence). V was clipped by 3 bases and J by 5 bases, with 5 bases between them. CDR3 coding DNA: TGTGCCAGCAGCTTTTCAGACGAGCAGTACTTC. It yields the protein CASSFSDEQYF.

In its sample, this clonotype was seen many times. The CDR3 sequence: CASSFAGSGYTF. The CDR3 bases are TGTGCCAGCAGCTTTGCGGGGTCTGGCTACACCTTC. The chain carries TRBV7-2 and TRBJ1-2; D gene unclear. Germline CDR1 is SGHTA and CDR2 is FQGNSA. There are 12 residues in the CDR3. Trimming took 3 bases from V and 7 from J, leaving 9 bases between them.

This chain uses TRBV6-1 with TRBJ1-1; D is ambiguous. Germline V CDR1 and CDR2: MNHNS, SASEGT. V lost 6 bases and J 5 bases, leaving 19 bases between the germline ends. The CDR3 totals 15 residues. The CDR3 region is CASRNGVRVRTEAFF. The CDR3 DNA is TGTGCCAGCAGAAACGGGGTGCGGGTCCGAACTGAAGCTTTCTTT.

This clonotype was recorded at least ten times. The CDR3 is CSARSGQNTEAFF. CDR3 bases: TGCAGTGCTCGATCGGGACAGAACACTGAAGCTTTCTTT. The rearrangement links TRBV20-1 to TRBJ1-1, with a possible D match to TRBD1 (6 bases). This CDR3 is built from 13 residues. Germline-derived CDR1 and CDR2 are DFQATT and SNEGSKA (reference sequence). V lost 5 bases and J lost 1, with 11 bases in between.

This clonotype has at least ten counts. The chain uses TRBV28 and TRBJ1-2; D possibly corresponds to TRBD1 (5 bases). Germline values: CDR1 MDHEN, CDR2 SYDVKM. Trimming took off 3 bases at V and 8 bases at J, with 13 bases between the two ends. The CDR3 totals 13 residues. The CDR3 DNA reads as TGTGCCAGCAGTTTTCCGGGGACGGGGGGCTACACCTTC. Amino acids: CASSFPGTGGYTF.

This clonotype was detected ten times or more. V is TRBV5-5 and J is TRBJ1-1; D gene uncertain. The CDR3 has 13 amino acids. The V gene's germline CDR1 is SGHKS and CDR2 YYEKEE (reference sequence). V lost 2 bases to trimming and J lost 3 bases, with 8 bases between them. The CDR3 coding sequence is TGTGCCAGCAGCTTTCAGTCTGACACTGAAGCTTTCTTT. This codes for CASSFQSDTEAFF. The whole variable domain, filled in from reference TRBV5-5 and TRBJ1-1, reads DAGVTQSPTHLIKTRGQQVTLRCSPISGHKSVSWYQQVLGQGPQFIFQYYEKEERGRGNFPDRFSARQFPNYSSELNVNALLLGDSALYLCASSFQSDTEAFFGQGTRLTVV.

This clonotype was seen a handful of times. The V call is TRBV18, the J call TRBJ2-7, with a tentative D call TRBD2 (5 bases). V lost 3 bases, J lost 2 bases, and 8 bases lay in between. CDR1 and CDR2 from the germline V gene are KGHSH and LQKENI. CDR3 length: 13 residues. The CDR3 protein is CASSPGLPYEQYF. As DNA, the CDR3 is TGTGCCAGCTCACCTGGACTCCCCTACGAGCAGTACTTC.

This clonotype was seen many times. The rearrangement joins TRBV5-4 to TRBJ2-6; no clear D gene. V lost 0 bases and J lost 0, with 7 bases in between. Germline lookup yields CDR1 SGHNT and CDR2 YYREEE (reference sequence). This CDR3 region has 16 residues. Here the CDR3 reads CASSLATSSGANVLTF. The CDR3 bases are TGTGCCAGCAGCTTGGCCACGTCCTCTGGGGCCAACGTCCTGACTTTC. Based on the CDR3 plus reference TRBV5-4 and TRBJ2-6, the full variable domain is ETGVTQSPTHLIKTRGQQVTLRCSSQSGHNTVSWYQQALGQGPQFIFQYYREEENGRGNFPPRFSGLQFPNYSSELNVNALELDDSALYLCASSLATSSGANVLTFGAGSRLTVL.

This clonotype was detected many times. V usage is TRBV6-1 and J usage is TRBJ2-3, with 7 bases aligning to TRBD1. The length of the CDR3 is 14 residues. The germline CDR1 and CDR2 sequences are MNHNS and SASEGT. V dropped 9 bases and J dropped 4; count of bases not matched to a gene: 10. The CDR3 is CASIGQESPDTQYF. The CDR3 nucleotides are TGTGCCAGTATAGGACAGGAAAGCCCAGATACGCAGTATTTT.

To note about this clonotype: This may arise from a read error, as a much more abundant clone is one base away. The chain is built from TRBV9 and TRBJ2-1; 10 bases match TRBD2. The CDR3 sequence is 15 residues long. Trimming removed 3 bases from V and 6 bases from J; junction bases left unmatched: 6. Germline values: CDR1 SGDLS, CDR2 YYNGEE. DNA of the CDR3: TGTGCCAGCAGCGCCGGACTAGCGGTGGGCAATGAGCAGTTCTTC. Encoded protein: CASSAGLAVGNEQFF. Drawing the rest from reference TRBV9 and TRBJ2-1, the complete variable domain is DSGVTQTPKHLITATGQRVTLRCSPRSGDLSVYWYQQSLDQGLQFLIQYYNGEERAKGNILERFSAQQFPDLHSELNLSSLELGDSALYFCASSAGLAVGNEQFFGPGTRLTVL.

This clonotype was recorded at least ten times. J is TRBJ2-5 and V is TRBV4-2; tentatively, D is TRBD1 (5 bases). Germline values: CDR1 LGHNA, CDR2 YNFKEQ. The CDR3 has 18 residues. With 4 bases removed from V and 1 base from J, the gap between germline ends came to 22 bases. CDR3 in DNA: TGTGCCAGCAGCCGAGAAGGGGTTAGGACGGGTCCCCAAGAGACCCAGTACTTC. Translating gives CASSREGVRTGPQETQYF.

The sample holds many counts of this clonotype. The V and J genes are TRBV5-4 and TRBJ2-2; D is tentatively TRBD1 or TRBD2 (5 bases each). Germline-derived CDR1 and CDR2 are SGHNT and YYREEE (reference sequence). This CDR3 comprises 16 residues. V gave up 0 bases and J gave up 5 bases, with 14 bases separating them. In DNA, the CDR3 is TGTGCCAGCAGCTTGGTGGGGCCATCGGGGACCGGGGAGCTGTTTTTT. Translated, it gives CASSLVGPSGTGELFF.

There are many counts of this clonotype. The chain recombines TRBV5-1 with TRBJ2-1, with unresolved D. The CDR3 runs 16 residues. The germline V gene encodes CDR1 SGHRS and CDR2 YFSETQ. V was cut by 6 bases and J by 1 base, with 17 bases left in between. The CDR3 DNA is TGCGCCAGCACTCTCGGCGCCCAAAGTTCCTACAATGAGCAGTTCTTC. Encoded protein: CASTLGAQSSYNEQFF.

This clonotype occurred many times. The chain couples TRBV10-2 to TRBJ1-1, with D perhaps TRBD1 (6 bases). The CDR3 totals 17 residues. Deletions cut 3 bases from V and 0 bases from J, with 17 bases between. Germline V lookup: CDR1 WSHSY, CDR2 SAAADI. For the CDR3, the DNA is TGCGCCAGCAGTGACCCCGCCAGGGGTCTCATGAACACTGAAGCTTTCTTT. Its translation is CASSDPARGLMNTEAFF.

The table lists this clonotype with many counts. The chain is built from TRBV4-3 and TRBJ2-1; either TRBD1 or TRBD2 may supply D (6 bases each). The V end lost 0 bases, the J end lost 2 bases, and 14 bases lay between the germline ends. CDR3 length: 17 amino acids. Germline CDR1 is LGHNA and CDR2 is YSLEER. The CDR3 loop is CASSQDGGPVTYNEQFF. CDR3 coding DNA: TGCGCCAGCAGCCAAGATGGGGGGCCCGTGACCTACAATGAGCAGTTCTTC.

This clonotype was seen repeatedly, ten times or more. V is TRBV9 and J is TRBJ2-3, with 9 bases matching TRBD1. Trimming at V came to 2 bases and at J to 4 bases, leaving 5 bases not matched to a gene. This CDR3 has 15 residues. Germline CDR1 is SGDLS and CDR2 is YYNGEE. The CDR3 spells CASSVGQGRSDTQYF. CDR3 sequence (DNA): TGTGCCAGCAGCGTCGGACAGGGGAGATCAGATACGCAGTATTTT.

This sequence joins TRBV12-3 or TRBV12-4 and TRBJ2-1; TRBD2 matches at 11 bases. The CDR3 loop spans 13 amino acids. Unmatched junction bases numbered 8, after V lost 5 bases and J lost 14 bases. This CDR3 reads CASSLLAGGLEFF. CDR3 DNA sequence: TGTGCCAGCAGTCTTTTAGCGGGGGGGCTGGAGTTCTTC.